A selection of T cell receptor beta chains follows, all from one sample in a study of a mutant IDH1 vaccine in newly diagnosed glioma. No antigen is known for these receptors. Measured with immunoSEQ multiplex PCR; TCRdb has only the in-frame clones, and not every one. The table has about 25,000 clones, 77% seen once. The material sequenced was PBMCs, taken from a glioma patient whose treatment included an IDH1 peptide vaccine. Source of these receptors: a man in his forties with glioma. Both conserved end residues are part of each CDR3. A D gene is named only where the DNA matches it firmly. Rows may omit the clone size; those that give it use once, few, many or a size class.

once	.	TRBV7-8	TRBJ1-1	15	TGTGCCAGCAGCTTAAATATAGGCCGGAACACTGAAGCTTTCTTT	CASSLNIGRNTEAFF
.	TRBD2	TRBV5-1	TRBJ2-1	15	TGCGCCAGCAGCTCCTCGGGCCTAGCGGGAGTTGAGCAGTTCTTC	CASSSSGLAGVEQFF
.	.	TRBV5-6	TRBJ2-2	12	TGTGCCAGCACCGGCCCGGGACGGGAGCTGTTTTTT	CASTGPGRELFF
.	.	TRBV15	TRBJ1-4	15	TGTGCCACCAGCACACAACAGGGCTTTAATGAAAAACTGTTTTTT	CATSTQQGFNEKLFF
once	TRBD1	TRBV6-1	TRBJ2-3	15	TGTGCCAGCAGTGACGACAGGGGGTGGACGGATACGCAGTATTTT	CASSDDRGWTDTQYF
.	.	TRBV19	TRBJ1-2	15	TGTGCCAGTAGTGTTCTTCAGGGGTCGTCCTATGGCTACACCTTC	CASSVLQGSSYGYTF
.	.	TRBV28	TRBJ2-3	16	TGTGCCAGCAGTTTTAGTTCCGGGCGGCCTACAGATACGCAGTATTTT	CASSFSSGRPTDTQYF
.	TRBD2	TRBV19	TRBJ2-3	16	TGTGCCAGTAGTGAGACTAGCGGGGGTAGCACAGATACGCAGTATTTT	CASSETSGGSTDTQYF
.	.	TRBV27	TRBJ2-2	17	TGTGCCAGCAGTTTATCGATGTACAGTGCGAACACCGGGGAGCTGTTTTTT	CASSLSMYSANTGELFF
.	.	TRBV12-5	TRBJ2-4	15	TGTGCTCGCTATTCCGGGGCTGAAGCCAAAAACATTCAGTACTTC	CARYSGAEAKNIQYF
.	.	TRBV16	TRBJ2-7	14	TGTGCCAGCAGCCAACCGCGGACAGTCTACGAGCAGTACTTC	CASSQPRTVYEQYF
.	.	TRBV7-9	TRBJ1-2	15	TGTGCCAGCAGCTTAACGGGGGCCAGACAACTAGGCTACACCTTC	CASSLTGARQLGYTF
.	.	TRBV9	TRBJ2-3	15	TGTGCCAGCAGCGTGCTAGCCCTAAGCACAGATACGCAGTATTTT	CASSVLALSTDTQYF
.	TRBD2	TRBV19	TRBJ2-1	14	TGTGCCAGTAGTAGGACTAGCGGGAGCCATGAGCAGTTCTTC	CASSRTSGSHEQFF
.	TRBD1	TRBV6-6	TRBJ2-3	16	TGTGCCAGCAGTAAAAGGACAGGCCGTAGCACAGATACGCAGTATTTT	CASSKRTGRSTDTQYF
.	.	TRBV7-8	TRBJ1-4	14	TGTGCCAGCAGTCCTGGGCAGGTCGATGAAAAACTGTTTTTT	CASSPGQVDEKLFF
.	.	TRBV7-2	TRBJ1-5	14	TGTGCCAGCAGCTTGGAAACGGGGGCTAAGCCCCAGCATTTT	CASSLETGAKPQHF
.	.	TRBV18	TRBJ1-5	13	TGTGCCAGCCGAGAGGATAGCAATCAGCCCCAGCATTTT	CASREDSNQPQHF
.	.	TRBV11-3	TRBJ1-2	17	TGTGCCAGCAGCTCCTCCGATCCTTCCGCGATCGGGTATGGCTACACCTTC	CASSSSDPSAIGYGYTF
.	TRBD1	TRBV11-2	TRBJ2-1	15	TGTGCCAGCAGCTTCAACAGGGGGGAGTACAATGAGCAGTTCTTC	CASSFNRGEYNEQFF
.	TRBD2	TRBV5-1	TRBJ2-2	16	TGCGCCAGCAGCGGCGGACTAGCGGACTACACCGGGGAGCTGTTTTTT	CASSGGLADYTGELFF
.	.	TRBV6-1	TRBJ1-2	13	TGTGCCAGCAGTAACTGGGTCCAAGGTGGCTACACCTTC	CASSNWVQGGYTF
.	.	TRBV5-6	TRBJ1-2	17	TGTGCCAGCAGCTTGGGTATAAATCGTCCGGGATCCTATGGCTACACCTTC	CASSLGINRPGSYGYTF
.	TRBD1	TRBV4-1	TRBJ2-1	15	TGCGCCAGCAGCCCTACGACAGGGTCCTACAATGAGCAGTTCTTC	CASSPTTGSYNEQFF
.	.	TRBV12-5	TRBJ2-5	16	TGTGCTAGTGGTTTGGTACAAGGGGGAGTCCAAGAGACCCAGTACTTC	CASGLVQGGVQETQYF
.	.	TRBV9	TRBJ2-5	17	TGTGCCAGCAGCGGGATGGGGTCCATCATATCGCAAGAGACCCAGTACTTC	CASSGMGSIISQETQYF
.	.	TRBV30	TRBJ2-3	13	TGTGCCTGGAGTGTACGGGGGAGAGATACGCAGTATTTT	CAWSVRGRDTQYF
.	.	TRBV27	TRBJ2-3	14	TGTGCCAGCAGTCTCGCGGTAGGGGCAGATACGCAGTATTTT	CASSLAVGADTQYF
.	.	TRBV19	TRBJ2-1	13	TGTGCCAGTAGCGCGGGTACCTACAATGAGCAGTTCTTC	CASSAGTYNEQFF
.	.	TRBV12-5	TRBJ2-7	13	TGTGCTAGCGGGGTGGACAGCTCCTACGAGCAGTACTTC	CASGVDSSYEQYF
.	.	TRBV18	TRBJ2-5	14	TGTGCCAGCTCACCATACGGGAGCAGAGAGACCCAGTACTTC	CASSPYGSRETQYF
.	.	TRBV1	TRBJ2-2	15	TGCACCAGCAGCCAAGGGCCCGGATTAGCCGGGGAGCTGTTTTTT	CTSSQGPGLAGELFF
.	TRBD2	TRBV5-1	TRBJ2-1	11	TGCGCCAGCAGCTCAGCGGGAGGGCAGTTCTTC	CASSSAGGQFF
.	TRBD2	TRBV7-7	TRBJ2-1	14	TGTGCCAGCAGCCTTAGCGGGAGGGCCTTTGAGCAGTTCTTC	CASSLSGRAFEQFF
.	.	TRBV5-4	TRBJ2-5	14	TGTGCCAGCAGCCACCCAACCCGTCCCGAGACCCAGTACTTC	CASSHPTRPETQYF
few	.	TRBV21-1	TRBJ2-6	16	TGTGCCACCCCGCGACAATTACCTTCGGGGGCCAACGTCCTGACTTTC	CATPRQLPSGANVLTF
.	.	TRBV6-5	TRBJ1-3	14	TGTGCCAGCAGAAAACAGGGTGAGGGAAACACCATATATTTT	CASRKQGEGNTIYF
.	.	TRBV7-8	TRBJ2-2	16	TGTGCCAGCAGGGGGACGGCCAACGCGAACACCGGGGAGCTGTTTTTT	CASRGTANANTGELFF
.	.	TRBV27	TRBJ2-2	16	TGTGCCAGCAGCCCTAAGGGGGGGTTAAACACCGGGGAGCTGTTTTTT	CASSPKGGLNTGELFF
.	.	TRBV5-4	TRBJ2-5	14	TGTGCCAGCAGTTCAGCGGTCCTACAAGAGACCCAGTACTTC	CASSSAVLQETQYF